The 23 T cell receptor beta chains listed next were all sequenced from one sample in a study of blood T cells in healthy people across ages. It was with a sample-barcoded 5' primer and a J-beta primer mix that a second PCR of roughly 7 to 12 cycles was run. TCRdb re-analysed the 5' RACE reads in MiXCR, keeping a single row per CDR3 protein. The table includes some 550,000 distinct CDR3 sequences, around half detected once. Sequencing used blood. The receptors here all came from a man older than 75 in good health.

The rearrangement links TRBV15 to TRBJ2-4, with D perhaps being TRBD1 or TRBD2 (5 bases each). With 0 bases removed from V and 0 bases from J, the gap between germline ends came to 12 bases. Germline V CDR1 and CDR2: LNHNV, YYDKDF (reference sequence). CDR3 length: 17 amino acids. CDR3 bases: TGTGCCACCAGCAGAGAAACATTGGGGACAGCCAAAAACATTCAGTACTTC. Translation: CATSRETLGTAKNIQYF.

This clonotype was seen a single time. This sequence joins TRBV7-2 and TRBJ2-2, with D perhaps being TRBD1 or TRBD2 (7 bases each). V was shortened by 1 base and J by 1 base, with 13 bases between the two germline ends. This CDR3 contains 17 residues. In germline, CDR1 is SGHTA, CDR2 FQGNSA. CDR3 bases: TGTGCCAGCAGCTTAGTTGCCAGGGGGGGGAACACCGGGGAGCTGTTTTTT. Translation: CASSLVARGGNTGELFF.

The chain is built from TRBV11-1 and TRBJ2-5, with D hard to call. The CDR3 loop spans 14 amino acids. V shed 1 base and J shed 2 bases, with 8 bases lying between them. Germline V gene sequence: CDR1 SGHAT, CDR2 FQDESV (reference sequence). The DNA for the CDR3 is TGTGCCAGCAGCTTAGACAGCCGACAAGAGACCCAGTACTTC. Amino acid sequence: CASSLDSRQETQYF.

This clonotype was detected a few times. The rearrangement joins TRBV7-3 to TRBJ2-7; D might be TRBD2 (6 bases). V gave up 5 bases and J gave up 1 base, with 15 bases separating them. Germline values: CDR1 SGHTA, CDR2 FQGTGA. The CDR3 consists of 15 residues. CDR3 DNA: TGTGCCAGCAGCCTAAACGGGGCGGGGTCCTACGAGCAGTACTTC. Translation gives CASSLNGAGSYEQYF. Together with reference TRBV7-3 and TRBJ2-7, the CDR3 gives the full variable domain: GAGVSQTPSNKVTEKGKYVELRCDPISGHTALYWYRQSLGQGPEFLIYFQGTGAADDSGLPNDRFFAVRPEGSVSTLKIQRTERGDSAVYLCASSLNGAGSYEQYFGPGTRLTVT.

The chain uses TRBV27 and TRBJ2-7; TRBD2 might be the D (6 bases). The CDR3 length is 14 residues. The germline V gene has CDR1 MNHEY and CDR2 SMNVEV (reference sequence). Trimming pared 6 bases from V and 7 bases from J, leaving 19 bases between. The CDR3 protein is CASRREFDSGEQYF. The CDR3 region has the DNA TGTGCCAGCAGGCGGGAATTCGATTCGGGGGAGCAGTACTTC.

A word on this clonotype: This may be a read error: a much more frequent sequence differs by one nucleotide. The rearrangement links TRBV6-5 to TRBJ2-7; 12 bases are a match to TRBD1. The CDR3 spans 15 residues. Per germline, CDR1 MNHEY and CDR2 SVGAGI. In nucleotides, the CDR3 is TGTGCCAGCAGACCAGGGACAGGGGGCTCCTACGAGCGGTACTTC. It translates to CASRPGTGGSYERYF.

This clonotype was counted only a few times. The CDR3 DNA reads TGTGCCAGCAGCCCCCGGGGAGGCGGGAGGGTATCCTACAATGAGCAGTTCTTC. Protein sequence: CASSPRGGGRVSYNEQFF. This sequence joins TRBV7-2 and TRBJ2-1; 9 bases fit TRBD2. After removal of 5 bases from V and 1 base from J, the junction contained 12 bases not matched to a gene. The germline CDR1 and CDR2 sequences are SGHTA and FQGNSA. The CDR3 length is 18 residues. The full variable domain, completed using reference TRBV7-2 and TRBJ2-1, is GAGVSQSPSNKVTEKGKDVELRCDPISGHTALYWYRQSLGQGLEFLIYFQGNSAPDKSGLPSDRFSAERTGGSVSTLTIQRTQQEDSAVYLCASSPRGGGRVSYNEQFFGPGTRLTVL.

CDR3 bases: TGTGCCAGCCTCGGAGGACTAGCGGTCAATGAGCAGTTCTTC. This translates into CASLGGLAVNEQFF. The genes are TRBV12-3 or TRBV12-4 and TRBJ2-1; 10 nucleotides agree with TRBD2. Trimming removed 8 bases from V and 6 bases from J; junction bases left unmatched: 7. This CDR3 contains 14 residues.

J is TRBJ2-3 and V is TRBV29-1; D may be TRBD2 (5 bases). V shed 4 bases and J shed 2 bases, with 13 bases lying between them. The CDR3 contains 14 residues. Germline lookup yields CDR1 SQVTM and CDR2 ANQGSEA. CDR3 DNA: TGCAGCGTTGTGGCGGGCTGGAACACAGATACGCAGTATTTT. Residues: CSVVAGWNTDTQYF.

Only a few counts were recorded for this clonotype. CDR3 bases: TGTGCCAGCAACCCATGGGACAGGACGACCTACGAGCAGTACTTC. It encodes CASNPWDRTTYEQYF. The chain recombines TRBV5-6 with TRBJ2-7, with 8 bases identical to TRBD1. The V and J ends lost 6 bases and 2 bases, in that order; junction bases with no gene match: 10. Germline V lookup: CDR1 SGHDT, CDR2 YYEEEE. The CDR3 spans 15 residues.

Written as DNA, the CDR3 is TGCGCCAGCAGCCAGGGGACAGGGACTAGCACAGATACGCAGTATTTT. Protein: CASSQGTGTSTDTQYF. The J gene is TRBJ2-3, the V gene TRBV4-1; 9 positions match TRBD1. CDR3 length equals 16 residues. Germline CDR1 reads MGHRA; CDR2 reads YSYEKL. Trimming took 3 bases from V and 0 from J; bases not matched to a gene: 4.

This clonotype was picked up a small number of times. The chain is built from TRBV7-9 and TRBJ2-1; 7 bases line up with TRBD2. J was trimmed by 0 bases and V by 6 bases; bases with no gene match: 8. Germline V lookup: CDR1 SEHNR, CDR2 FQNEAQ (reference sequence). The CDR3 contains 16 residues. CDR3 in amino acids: CASRTAGTTSYNEQFF. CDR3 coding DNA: TGTGCCAGCAGGACCGCCGGGACTACCTCCTACAATGAGCAGTTCTTC.

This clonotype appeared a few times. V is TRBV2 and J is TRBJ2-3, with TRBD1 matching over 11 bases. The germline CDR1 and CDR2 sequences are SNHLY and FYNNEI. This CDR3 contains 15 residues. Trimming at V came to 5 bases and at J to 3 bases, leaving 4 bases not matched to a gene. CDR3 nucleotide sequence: TGTGCCAGCAGTTGGGACAGGGGGGAAACAGATACGCAGTATTTT. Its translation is CASSWDRGETDTQYF.

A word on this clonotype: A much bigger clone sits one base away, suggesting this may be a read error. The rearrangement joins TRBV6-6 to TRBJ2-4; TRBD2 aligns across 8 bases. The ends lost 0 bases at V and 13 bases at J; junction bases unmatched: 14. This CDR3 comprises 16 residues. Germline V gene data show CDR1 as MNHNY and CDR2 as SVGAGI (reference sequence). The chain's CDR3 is CASSYSSSGSSYGQYF. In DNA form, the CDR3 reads TGTGCCAGCAGTTACTCCTCTAGCGGGTCGTCCTACGGGCAGTACTTC.

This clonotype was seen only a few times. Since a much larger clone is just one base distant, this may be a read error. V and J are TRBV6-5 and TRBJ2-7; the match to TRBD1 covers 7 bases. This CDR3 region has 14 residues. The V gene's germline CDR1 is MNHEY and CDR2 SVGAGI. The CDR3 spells CASSDSGTEGGQYF. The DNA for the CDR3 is TGTGCCAGCAGTGACTCCGGGACAGAAGGCGGGCAGTACTTC.

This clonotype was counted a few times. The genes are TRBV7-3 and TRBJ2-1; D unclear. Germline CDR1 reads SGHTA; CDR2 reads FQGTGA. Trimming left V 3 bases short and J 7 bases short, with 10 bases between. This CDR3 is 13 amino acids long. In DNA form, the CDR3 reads TGTGCCAGCAGCTTGGCCCAGGTGAATGAGCAGTTCTTC. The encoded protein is CASSLAQVNEQFF.

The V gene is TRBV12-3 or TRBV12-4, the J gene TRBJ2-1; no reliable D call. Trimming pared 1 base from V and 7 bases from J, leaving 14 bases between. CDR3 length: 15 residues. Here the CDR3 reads CASSLVGGERNEQFF. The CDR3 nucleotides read TGTGCCAGCAGTTTAGTGGGTGGGGAAAGGAATGAGCAGTTCTTC.

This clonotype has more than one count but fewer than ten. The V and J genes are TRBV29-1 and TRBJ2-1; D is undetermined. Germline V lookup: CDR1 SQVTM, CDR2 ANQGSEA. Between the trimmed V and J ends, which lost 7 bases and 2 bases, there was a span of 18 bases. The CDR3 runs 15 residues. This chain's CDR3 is CSATRAGPTYNEQFF. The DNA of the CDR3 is TGCAGCGCCACTCGGGCTGGACCTACCTACAATGAGCAGTTCTTC.

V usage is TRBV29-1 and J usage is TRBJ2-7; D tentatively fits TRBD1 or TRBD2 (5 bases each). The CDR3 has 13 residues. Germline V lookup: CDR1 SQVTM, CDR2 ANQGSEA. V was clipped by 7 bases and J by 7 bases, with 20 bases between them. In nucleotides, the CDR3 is TGCAGCGGTTCCGGGACCCCTCGGGGAGAGCAGTACTTC. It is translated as CSGSGTPRGEQYF.

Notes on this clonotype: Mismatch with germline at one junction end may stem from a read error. This CDR3 reads CASSLAKAGETATQYF. As DNA, the CDR3 is TGTGCCAGCAGCTTAGCCAAAGCGGGAGAAACAGCTACGCAGTATTTT. The J gene is TRBJ2-3, the V gene TRBV7-2, with 8 bases matching TRBD2. The CDR3 covers 16 residues. Germline loops: CDR1 SGHTA, CDR2 FQGNSA.

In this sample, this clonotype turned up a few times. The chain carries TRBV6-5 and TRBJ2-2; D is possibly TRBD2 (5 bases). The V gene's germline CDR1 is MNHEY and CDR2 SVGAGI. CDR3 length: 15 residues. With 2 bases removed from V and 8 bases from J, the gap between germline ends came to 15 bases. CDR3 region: CASSYRGSLVGELFF. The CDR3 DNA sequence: TGTGCCAGCAGTTACCGCGGGTCTTTGGTAGGGGAGCTGTTTTTT.

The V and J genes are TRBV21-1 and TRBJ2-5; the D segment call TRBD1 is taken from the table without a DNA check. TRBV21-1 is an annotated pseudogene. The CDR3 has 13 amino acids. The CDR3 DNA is TGTGCCAGCAGATGGGGGTGGGGGAAGACCCAGTACTTC. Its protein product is CASRWGWGKTQYF.

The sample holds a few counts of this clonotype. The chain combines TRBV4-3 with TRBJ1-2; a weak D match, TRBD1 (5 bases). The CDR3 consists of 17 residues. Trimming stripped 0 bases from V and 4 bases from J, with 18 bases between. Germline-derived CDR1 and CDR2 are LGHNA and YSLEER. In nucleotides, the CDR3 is TGCGCCAGCAGCCAAGAAAGATTCGGGACTCCCATCTATGGCTACACCTTC. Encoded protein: CASSQERFGTPIYGYTF.